This T cell receptor (beta chain) was sequenced during a study of T cell repertoires in cytomegalovirus infection. About the study: Through public TCR beta signatures, both CMV infection and matching HLA type were indicated.

CDR3 length: 14 amino acids. Trimming stripped 5 bases from V and 5 bases from J, with 13 bases between. The V gene's germline CDR1 is SGHVS and CDR2 FQNEAQ. In its sample, this clonotype was seen many times. Its antigen is undetermined. TCRdb re-called the reads with MiXCR, one entry per CDR3 protein. The sample carries 450,000 to 650,000 distinct CDR3 sequences, around a quarter recorded once. Whole-study results and caveats: Summed public TCR beta family frequency identified CMV carriers bearing the relevant HLA. Dominating the ex vivo response were HLA-C-restricted CMV-specific TCR beta clonotypes.

This clonotype originated in a human donor in good health (CMV status not recorded). Some clones in this sample may be carry-over from other donors' samples. The J gene is TRBJ2-1, the V gene TRBV7-8; D is undetermined. Sequencing input: PBMCs. CDR3 DNA: TGTGCCAGCAGCATAAGACGGCTAGACAATGAGCAGTTCTTC. Protein product: CASSIRRLDNEQFF. Complete variable domain (other parts from reference TRBV7-8 and TRBJ2-1): GAGVSQSPRYKVAKRGQDVALRCDPISGHVSLFWYQQALGQGPEFLTYFQNEAQLDKSGLPSDRFFAERPEGSVSTLKIQRTQQEDSAVYLCASSIRRLDNEQFFGPGTRLTVL.